Listed below are T cell receptor beta chains from one sample, sequenced in a study of regulatory T cells in long-lasting Graves disease. MiXCR was run by TCRdb on the multiplex PCR reads, yielding one entry per CDR3 protein. This repertoire shows about 460,000 distinct CDR3 sequences, 22% found once; its top ten account for around 13%. Sequenced here: peripheral blood mononuclear cells (PBMCs), sampled when the disease was refractory, from a patient treated with antithyroid drugs. The receptors shown here come from a female donor with Graves disease. The CDR3 runs from the conserved cysteine through the conserved F or W.

cdr3_aa	v_call	j_call
CASSPGRGAPFSYNSPLHF	TRBV2	TRBJ1-6
CASSPFLSNTGELFF	TRBV5-1	TRBJ2-2
CSARPAGEETQYF	TRBV20-1	TRBJ2-5
CASSPASRAEDEKLFF	TRBV28	TRBJ1-4
CASSNPWRDRGYTF	TRBV12-3/TRBV12-4	TRBJ1-2
CSAASTNQPQHF	TRBV20-1	TRBJ1-5
CASSHRGPNYGYTF	TRBV30	TRBJ1-2
CAWGDRGYSPLHF	TRBV30	TRBJ1-6
CASTRAGQPSGANVLTF	TRBV28	TRBJ2-6
CAWSVGGGNQPQHF	TRBV30	TRBJ1-5
CASSPNPSNTEAFF	TRBV11-2	TRBJ1-1
CASSQGTAGGYTF	TRBV27	TRBJ1-2
CASSTPGSVGTQYF	TRBV19	TRBJ2-5
CASSEGYRVGGYTF	TRBV2	TRBJ1-2
CSVDRGSSPHEQYF	TRBV29-1	TRBJ2-7
CASSPGQYQPQHF	TRBV28	TRBJ1-5
CASSLSRLRVRGLEQYF	TRBV7-8	TRBJ2-7
CASSFPPTGNTEAFF	TRBV5-1	TRBJ1-1
CASSLFKGGGFSEQYF	TRBV27	TRBJ2-7
CSGRGQGVSEAFF	TRBV29-1	TRBJ1-1
CASSFVLGQGGEKLFF	TRBV7-2	TRBJ1-4
CATSDPKTSGASDTQYF	TRBV24-1	TRBJ2-3
CASRPTANYGYTF	TRBV3-1	TRBJ1-2
CASSYGGRVWEPQHF	TRBV6-5	TRBJ1-5
CASTPDRRTNQPQHF	TRBV6-2/TRBV6-3	TRBJ1-5
CASALDTINQPQHF	TRBV12-5	TRBJ1-5
CSVEDRGPMGEQFF	TRBV29-1	TRBJ2-1
CASSEITLQETQYF	TRBV6-1	TRBJ2-5
CASSSRLAGGITDTQYF	TRBV27	TRBJ2-3
CASSYGGAGGEQYF	TRBV6-5	TRBJ2-7
CASSRRTTGKAFF	TRBV7-3	TRBJ1-1
CAWSARSRGAFF	TRBV30	TRBJ1-1
CASSLAGGGNTEAFF	TRBV7-2	TRBJ1-1
CASSGSGLADQETQYF	TRBV6-1	TRBJ2-5
CAGQGSLRYTF	TRBV2	TRBJ1-2
CATRGPPTYEQYF	TRBV7-9	TRBJ2-7
CASSEMTGGYGYTF	TRBV9	TRBJ1-2
CASSRPGINTQYF	TRBV12-3/TRBV12-4	TRBJ2-3
CAIMQGSAETQYF	TRBV10-3	TRBJ2-5
CATSRDRGALSEQYF	TRBV15	TRBJ2-7
CASQASGNERYF	TRBV5-1	TRBJ2-7
CASSWGTGGAVGGYEQYF	TRBV7-2	TRBJ2-7
CASSLEPGGALTEAFF	TRBV7-9	TRBJ1-1
CASSSAGTGNEQYF	TRBV5-1	TRBJ2-7
CAWGQGASGGYTF	TRBV28	TRBJ1-2
CASSSRVPGANVLTF	TRBV19	TRBJ2-6
CAWTPPGEANYGYTF	TRBV30	TRBJ1-2
CASGPSTTGDTQYF	TRBV12-5	TRBJ2-3
CASSLESLGGGGYTF	TRBV5-1	TRBJ1-2
CASSLAKSSYNEQFF	TRBV7-9	TRBJ2-1
CASSAGARQETQYF	TRBV18	TRBJ2-5
CASSYSGGTDTEAFF	TRBV6-2/TRBV6-3	TRBJ1-1